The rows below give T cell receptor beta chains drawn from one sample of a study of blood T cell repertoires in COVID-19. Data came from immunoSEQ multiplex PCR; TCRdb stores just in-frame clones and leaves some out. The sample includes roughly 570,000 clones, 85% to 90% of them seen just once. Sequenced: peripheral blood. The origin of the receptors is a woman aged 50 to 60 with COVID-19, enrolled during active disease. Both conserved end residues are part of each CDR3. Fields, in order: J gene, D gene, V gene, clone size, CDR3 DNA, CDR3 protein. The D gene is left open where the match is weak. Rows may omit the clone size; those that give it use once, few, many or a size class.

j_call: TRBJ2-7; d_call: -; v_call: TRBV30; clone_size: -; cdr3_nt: TGTGCCTGGAAGGAAGGGGGACCATACGAGCAGTACTTC; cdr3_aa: CAWKEGGPYEQYF
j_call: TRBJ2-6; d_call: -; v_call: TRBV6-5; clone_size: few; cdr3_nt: TGTGCCAGCACCCTAGGGAGCTCTGGGGCCAACGTCCTGACTTTC; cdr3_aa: CASTLGSSGANVLTF
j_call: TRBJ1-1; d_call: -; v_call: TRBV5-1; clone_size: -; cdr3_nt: TGCGCCAGCAGCTTGGAGCCCCGCATGAACACTGAAGCTTTCTTT; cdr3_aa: CASSLEPRMNTEAFF
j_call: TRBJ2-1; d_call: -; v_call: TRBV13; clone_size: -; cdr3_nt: TGTGCCAGCAGAAAAGCGGGACAGGTACGGGAGCAGTTCTTC; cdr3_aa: CASRKAGQVREQFF
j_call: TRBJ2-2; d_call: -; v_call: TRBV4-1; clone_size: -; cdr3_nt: TGCGCCAGCAGGCCCGGACAGGAGGGCACCGGGGAGCTGTTTTTT; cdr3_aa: CASRPGQEGTGELFF
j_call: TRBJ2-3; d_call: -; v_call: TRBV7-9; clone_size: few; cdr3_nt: TGTGCCAGCAGCCGTAGTCCCCGGGACCGAGGGAGGACGCAGTATTTT; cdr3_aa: CASSRSPRDRGRTQYF
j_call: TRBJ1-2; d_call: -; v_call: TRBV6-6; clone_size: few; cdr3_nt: TGTGCCAGCAGAGCCGGGACTAACTATGGCTACACCTTC; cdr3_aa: CASRAGTNYGYTF
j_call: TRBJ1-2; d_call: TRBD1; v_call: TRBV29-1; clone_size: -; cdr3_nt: TGCAGCGTTGAAGATGTCGGATACAGGGGCTATGGCTACACCTTC; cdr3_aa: CSVEDVGYRGYGYTF
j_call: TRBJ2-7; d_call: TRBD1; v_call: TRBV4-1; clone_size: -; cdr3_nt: TGCGCCAGCAGCCATCCTCGGGACAGGGGGCTCTACGAGCAGTACTTC; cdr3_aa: CASSHPRDRGLYEQYF
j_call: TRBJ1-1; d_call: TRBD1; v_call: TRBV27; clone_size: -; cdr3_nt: TGTGCCAGCAGTCCCAATCCCGGGACAGGGAGGACTGAAGCTTTCTTT; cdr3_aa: CASSPNPGTGRTEAFF
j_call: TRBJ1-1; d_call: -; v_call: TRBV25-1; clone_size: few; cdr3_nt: TGTGCCAGCAGTGAATATAACAGGGAGAACACTGAAGCTTTCTTT; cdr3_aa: CASSEYNRENTEAFF
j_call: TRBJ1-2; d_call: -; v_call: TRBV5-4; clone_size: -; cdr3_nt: -; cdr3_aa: CASSWGGGASSTF
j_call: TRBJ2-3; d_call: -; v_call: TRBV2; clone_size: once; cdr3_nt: TGTGCCAGCAGTGAAGCGGCCCGCACAGATACGCAGTATTTT; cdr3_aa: CASSEAARTDTQYF
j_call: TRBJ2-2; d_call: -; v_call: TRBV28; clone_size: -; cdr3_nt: TGTGCCAGCAGTTTAAGATCAGGGCGCACCGGGGAGCTGTTTTTT; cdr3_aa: CASSLRSGRTGELFF
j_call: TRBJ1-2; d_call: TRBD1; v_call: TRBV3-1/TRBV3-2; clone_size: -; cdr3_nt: TGTGCCAGCAGCCGGATGGACAGGGACTATGGCTACACCTTC; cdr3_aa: CASSRMDRDYGYTF
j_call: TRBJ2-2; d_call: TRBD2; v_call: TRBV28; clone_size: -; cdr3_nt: TGTGCCAGCAGTGCCCTGGGAGGGGTGGACGGGGAGCTGTTTTTT; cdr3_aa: CASSALGGVDGELFF
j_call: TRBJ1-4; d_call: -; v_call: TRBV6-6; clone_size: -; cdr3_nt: TGTGCCAGCAGTTTGCGCAGGTTAACTAATGAAAAACTGTTTTTT; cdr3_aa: CASSLRRLTNEKLFF
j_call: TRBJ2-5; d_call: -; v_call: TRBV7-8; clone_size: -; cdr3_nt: TGTGCCAGCAGCCCCGAGGGAGCCCTACAAGAGACCCAGTACTTC; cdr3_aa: CASSPEGALQETQYF
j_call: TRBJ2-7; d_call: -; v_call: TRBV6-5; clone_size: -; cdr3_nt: TGTGCCAGCAGTTCACTCCCGGGGAAGCAGTACTTC; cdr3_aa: CASSSLPGKQYF
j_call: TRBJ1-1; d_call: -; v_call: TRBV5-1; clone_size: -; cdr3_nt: TGCGCCAGCAGCTTGGCCCCACCGGGAAACACTGAAGCTTTCTTT; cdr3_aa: CASSLAPPGNTEAFF
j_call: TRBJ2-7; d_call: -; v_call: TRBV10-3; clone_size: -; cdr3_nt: TGTGCCATCAACTCAGGGGTCGGTAACTACGAGCAGTACTTC; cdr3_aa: CAINSGVGNYEQYF
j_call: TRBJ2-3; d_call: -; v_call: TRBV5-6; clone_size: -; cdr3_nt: TGTGCCAGCAGCAACTTTGGAGGGATCTGGGACACAGATACGCAGTATTTT; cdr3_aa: CASSNFGGIWDTDTQYF
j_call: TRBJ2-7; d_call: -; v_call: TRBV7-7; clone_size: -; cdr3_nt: TGTGCCAGCAGCCCGACCACACAGGGTTGGCACGAGCAGTACTTC; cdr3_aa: CASSPTTQGWHEQYF
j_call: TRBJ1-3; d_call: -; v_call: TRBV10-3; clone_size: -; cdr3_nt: TGTGCCATTACAGGGTCCCCCGGAAACACCATATATTTT; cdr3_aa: CAITGSPGNTIYF
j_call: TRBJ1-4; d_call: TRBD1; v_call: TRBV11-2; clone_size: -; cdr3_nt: TGTGCCAGCAGCCGAGGACAGGGGCCGTCGGATAATGAAAAACTGTTTTTT; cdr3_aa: CASSRGQGPSDNEKLFF
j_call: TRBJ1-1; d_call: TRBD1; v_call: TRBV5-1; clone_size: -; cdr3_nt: TGCGCCAGCAGCTTGGAGGTGGCAGGGGGCTACGCTGAAGCTTTCTTT; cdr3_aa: CASSLEVAGGYAEAFF
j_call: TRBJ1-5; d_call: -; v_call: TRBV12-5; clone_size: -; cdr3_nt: TGTGCTAGTGGTACCTCCCAGGGGAGTCTTAATCAGCCCCAGCATTTT; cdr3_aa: CASGTSQGSLNQPQHF
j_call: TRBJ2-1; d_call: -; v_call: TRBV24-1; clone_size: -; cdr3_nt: TGTGCCACACAGGGGGGGGCCACCTACAATGAGCAGTTCTTC; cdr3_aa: CATQGGATYNEQFF
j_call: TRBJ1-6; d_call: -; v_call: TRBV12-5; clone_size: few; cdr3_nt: TGTGCTAGTGGTTCGGGGAGCTCCTATAATTCACCCCTCCACTTT; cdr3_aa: CASGSGSSYNSPLHF
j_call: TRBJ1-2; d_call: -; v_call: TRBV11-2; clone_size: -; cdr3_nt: TGTGCCAGCAGCTTAGTCGTTCCTTTGACAGTGACCTATGGCTACACCTTC; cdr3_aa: CASSLVVPLTVTYGYTF
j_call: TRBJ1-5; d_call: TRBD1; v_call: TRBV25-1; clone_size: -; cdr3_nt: TGTGCCAGCAGTGAAAGGACAGGGGGCGATCAGCCCCAGCATTTT; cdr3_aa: CASSERTGGDQPQHF
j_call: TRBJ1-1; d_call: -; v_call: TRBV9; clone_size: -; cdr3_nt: TGTGCCAGCAGCGTAGGTACAGGGAACACTGAAGCTTTCTTT; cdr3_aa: CASSVGTGNTEAFF
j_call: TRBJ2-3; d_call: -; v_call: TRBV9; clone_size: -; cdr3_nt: TGTGCCAGCAGCGTAGTGGGGGGGGCCACAGATACGCAGTATTTT; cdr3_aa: CASSVVGGATDTQYF
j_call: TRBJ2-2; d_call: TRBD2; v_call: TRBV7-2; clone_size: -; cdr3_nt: TGTGCCAGCAGCCGGACTAGCTACGCCGGGGAGCTGTTTTTT; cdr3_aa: CASSRTSYAGELFF
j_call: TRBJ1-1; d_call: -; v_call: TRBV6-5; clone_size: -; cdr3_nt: TGTGCCAGCAGCCTTGCAGGGGAAGGGACTGAAGCTTTCTTT; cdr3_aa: CASSLAGEGTEAFF
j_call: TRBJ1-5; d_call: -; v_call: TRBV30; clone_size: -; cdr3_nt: TGTGCCTGGAGTGTACGAAGCTTCCTGGGGGGTCAGCCCCAGCATTTT; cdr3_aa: CAWSVRSFLGGQPQHF
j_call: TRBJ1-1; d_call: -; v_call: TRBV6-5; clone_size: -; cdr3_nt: TGTGCCAGCAGGGACAGCATGAACACTGAAGCTTTCTTT; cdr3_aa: CASRDSMNTEAFF
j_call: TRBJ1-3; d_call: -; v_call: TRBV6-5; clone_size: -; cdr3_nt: TGTGCCAGCCTCGGTGTGAGCTCTGGAAACACCATATATTTT; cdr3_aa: CASLGVSSGNTIYF
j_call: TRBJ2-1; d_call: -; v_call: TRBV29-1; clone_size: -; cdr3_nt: TGCAGCGGTGGGGAGCCCTACAATGAGCAGTTCTTC; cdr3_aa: CSGGEPYNEQFF
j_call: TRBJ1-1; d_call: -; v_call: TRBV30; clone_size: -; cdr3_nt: TGTGCCTGGAGTGGGACATCCATGAACACTGAAGCTTTCTTT; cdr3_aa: CAWSGTSMNTEAFF
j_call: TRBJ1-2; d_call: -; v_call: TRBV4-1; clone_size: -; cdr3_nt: TGCGCCAGCAGCCAAGAGACCCAGGCCAGCATCCTCTATGGCTACACCTTC; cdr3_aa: CASSQETQASILYGYTF
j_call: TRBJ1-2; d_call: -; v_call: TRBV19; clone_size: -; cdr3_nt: TGTGCCAGTAGCGTGACGGGGAGGCTAGTTGGCTATGGCTACACCTTC; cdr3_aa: CASSVTGRLVGYGYTF
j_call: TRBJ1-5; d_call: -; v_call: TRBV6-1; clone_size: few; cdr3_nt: TGTGCCAGCAGTGACCCTAACAGGCGAGCAGGGCAGCCCCAGCATTTT; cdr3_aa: CASSDPNRRAGQPQHF
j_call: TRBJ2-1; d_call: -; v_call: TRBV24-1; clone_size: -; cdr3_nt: TGTGCCACCAGTGATCCAACCCTCCCGAAGTTTGGGGCCAACAATGAGCAGTTCTTC; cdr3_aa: CATSDPTLPKFGANNEQFF
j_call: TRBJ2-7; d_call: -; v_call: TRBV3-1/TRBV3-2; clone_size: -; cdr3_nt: TGTGCCAGCAGCCAAACGGGGCAGGGGATACACGAGCAGTACTTC; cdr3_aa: CASSQTGQGIHEQYF
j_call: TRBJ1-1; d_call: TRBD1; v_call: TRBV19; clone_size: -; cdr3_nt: TGTGCCAGTAGCAAGACAGGGGTGCGGAACACTGAAGCTTTCTTT; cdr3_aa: CASSKTGVRNTEAFF
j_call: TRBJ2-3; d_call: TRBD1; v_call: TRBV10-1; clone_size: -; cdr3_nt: TGCGCCAGCAGCCTCCCCGGGACAGGGTGGAATACGCAGTATTTT; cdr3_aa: CASSLPGTGWNTQYF
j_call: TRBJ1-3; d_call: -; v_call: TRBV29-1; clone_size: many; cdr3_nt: TGCAGCGTCCGTTACTCTGGAAACACCATATATTTT; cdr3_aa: CSVRYSGNTIYF
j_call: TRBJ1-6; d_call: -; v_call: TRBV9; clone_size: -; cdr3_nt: TGTGCCAGCAGCGTAGCTACCCAGGGTGGTAATTCACCCCTCCACTTT; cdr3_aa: CASSVATQGGNSPLHF
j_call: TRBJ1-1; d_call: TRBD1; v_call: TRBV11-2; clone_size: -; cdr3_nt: TGTGCCAGCAGCTTTACAGGGGGCACTGAAGCTTTCTTT; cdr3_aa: CASSFTGGTEAFF
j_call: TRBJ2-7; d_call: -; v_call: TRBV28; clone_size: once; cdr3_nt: TGTGCCAGCCTTAGCCGAATTTCCTCCTACGAGCAGTACTTC; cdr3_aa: CASLSRISSYEQYF
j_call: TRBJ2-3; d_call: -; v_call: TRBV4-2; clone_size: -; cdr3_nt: TGTGCCAGCAGCCAAGGGGGCGGGACCAGCACAGATACGCAGTATTTT; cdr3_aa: CASSQGGGTSTDTQYF
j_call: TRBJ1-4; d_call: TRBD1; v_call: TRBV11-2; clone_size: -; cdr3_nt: TGTGCCAGCAGCATGACAGGGGGTGCAACTAATGAAAAACTGTTTTTT; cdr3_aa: CASSMTGGATNEKLFF
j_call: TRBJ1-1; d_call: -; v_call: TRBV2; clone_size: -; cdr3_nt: TGTGCCAGCAGCGAGACAGGGAACACTGAAGCTTTCTTT; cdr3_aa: CASSETGNTEAFF
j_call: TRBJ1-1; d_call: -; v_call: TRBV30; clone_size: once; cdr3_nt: TGTGCCTGGAGGGGGGGGAGTAACACTGAAGCTTTCTTT; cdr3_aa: CAWRGGSNTEAFF
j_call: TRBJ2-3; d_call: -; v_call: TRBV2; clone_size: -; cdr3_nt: TGTGCCAGCGGAAATACCGCGCTTGAGGCAGATACGCAGTATTTT; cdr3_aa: CASGNTALEADTQYF